This paragraph covers one T cell receptor beta chain sequence. Germline is not matched at one junction end, which may reflect a read error. The V gene's germline CDR1 is KGHSH and CDR2 LQKENI. The CDR3 sequence is 16 residues long. TCRbeta library preparation incorporated unique molecular identifiers. TCRdb used MiXCR to reprocess the PCR reads, holding one entry per CDR3 protein. The repertoire holds some 500,000 distinct CDR3 sequences, with about 17% as singletons. This entry belongs to a study of T-cell reconstitution after alpha-beta-depleted transplantation in children. The material sequenced was PBMCs from the stem cell graft donor, taken from the stem cell graft. The receptor was derived from a human donor who donated a stem cell graft to a child with acute lymphoblastic leukemia. The V gene is TRBV18, the J gene TRBJ2-2; the match to TRBD1 covers 7 bases. For the CDR3, the DNA is TGTGCCAGCTCATCACCGGGACAGCTAAACACCGGGGAGCTGTTTTTT. Amino acid sequence: CASSSPGQLNTGELFF.